The 2 T cell receptor beta chains listed next were all sequenced from one sample in a study of cytomegalovirus exposure and HLA in healthy donors. PCR used 60 Vbeta primers and 13 Jbeta primers. The method was immunoSEQ multiplex PCR; TCRdb's version includes in-frame clones alone and lacks a portion of them. Its listing shows about 140,000 clones. Source material: PBMCs. The receptors come from a male donor in good health and CMV-seronegative.

The gene calls are TRBV18 and TRBJ1-4; unclear D gene. The CDR3 is made up of 15 amino acids. CDR1 and CDR2 (germline): KGHSH, LQKENI. Trimming took off 3 bases at V and 4 bases at J, with 12 bases between the two ends. The CDR3: CASSPVLGLNEKLFF. The DNA of the CDR3 is TGTGCCAGCTCACCCGTTTTGGGCCTTAATGAAAAACTGTTTTTT.

The rearrangement links TRBV7-9 to TRBJ2-6; D possibly corresponds to TRBD1 (5 bases). The CDR3 runs 19 residues. V lost 3 bases and J lost 2, with 20 bases in between. Per germline, CDR1 SEHNR and CDR2 FQNEAQ (reference sequence). The DNA for the CDR3 is TGTGCCAGCAGCTTCGGACAAGGCCGAAATTCCCCTGGGGCCAACGTCCTGACTTTC. It codes for CASSFGQGRNSPGANVLTF.